This T cell receptor (beta chain) emerged from a study of blood T cell repertoires in COVID-19. As for the study in general: T cells, B-cell-depleted T cells, or PBMCs provided the cDNA or gDNA that served as material.

Participant age was roughly 18 to 90 years, and participants resided in around 24 US areas. Cohort assignment relied on participant-reported clinical history. In the source study's methods: Cell counts per sample came from amplifying reference gene primers. Profiling relied on immunoSEQ multiplex PCR, and the TCRdb table lists in-frame clones only, not all of them. The DNA gave D and trimming, while V, J and clone size come from that table. The table shows over 150,000 clones, with about 90% occurring only once. The CDR3 extends over 12 amino acids. Trimming took 0 bases from V and 9 from J, leaving 10 bases between them. Germline CDR1 SGHRS, CDR2 YFSETQ.

The receptor's source is a woman in her 50s who had recovered from COVID-19. The sequenced sample consisted of PBMCs or T cells enriched from blood (not recorded which). The chain couples TRBV5-1 to TRBJ2-7; D uncertain. In DNA form, the CDR3 reads TGCGCCAGCAGCTTGGACGCTAGTAGGCAGTACTTC. It translates to CASSLDASRQYF.